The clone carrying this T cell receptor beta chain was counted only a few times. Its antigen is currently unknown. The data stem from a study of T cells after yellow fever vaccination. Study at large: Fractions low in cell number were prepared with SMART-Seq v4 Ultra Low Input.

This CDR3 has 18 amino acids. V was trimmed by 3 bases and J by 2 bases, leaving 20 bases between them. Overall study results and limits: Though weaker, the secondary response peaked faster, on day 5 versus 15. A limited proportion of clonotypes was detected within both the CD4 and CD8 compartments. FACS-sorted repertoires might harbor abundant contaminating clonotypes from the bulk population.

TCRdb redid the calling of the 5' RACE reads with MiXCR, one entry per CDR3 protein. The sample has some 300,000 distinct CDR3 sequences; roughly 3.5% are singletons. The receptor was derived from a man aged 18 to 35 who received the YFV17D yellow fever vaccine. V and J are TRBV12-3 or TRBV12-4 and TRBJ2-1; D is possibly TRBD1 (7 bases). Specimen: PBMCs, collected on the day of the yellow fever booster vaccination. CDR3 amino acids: CASSFGEVGTETYNEQFF. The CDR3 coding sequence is TGTGCCAGCAGTTTCGGGGAGGTAGGGACAGAGACCTACAATGAGCAGTTCTTC.